Shown below are 31 T cell receptor beta chains from a single sample sequenced in a study of T cell changes during pregnancy in multiple sclerosis. Assay used: immunoSEQ multiplex PCR; TCRdb lists only in-frame clones, some missing. The sample has about 83,000 clones; 90% to 95% are singletons. The sample here was peripheral blood, taken in the second trimester of pregnancy. These receptors all stem from a female donor with multiple sclerosis, enrolled in a pregnancy study.

The V gene is TRBV19, the J gene TRBJ2-7, with 8 bases fitting TRBD2. V lost 4 bases to trimming and J lost 6 bases; unmatched junction nucleotides: 5. The CDR3 has 13 residues. The germline gives CDR1 LNHDA, CDR2 SQIVND (reference sequence). The CDR3 reads CASSRLAGPEQYF. The CDR3, as DNA: TGTGCCAGTAGTAGGCTAGCGGGCCCCGAGCAGTACTTC.

The chain couples TRBV19 to TRBJ2-7; TRBD1 aligns across 9 bases. CDR1 is LNHDA and CDR2 is SQIVND in the germline V gene (reference sequence). With 8 bases clipped from V and 5 bases from J, the junction kept 4 bases outside the gene matches. CDR3 length equals 12 residues. The CDR3: CASEGDRDEQYF. The CDR3 DNA is TGTGCCAGTGAAGGGGACAGGGACGAGCAGTACTTC.

The rearrangement links TRBV6-4 to TRBJ2-7, with D unresolved. The V end was cut by 0 bases, the J end by 6 bases, with 9 bases between. The germline V gene encodes CDR1 MRHNA and CDR2 SNTAGT. This CDR3 is built from 13 residues. The CDR3 sequence is CASSDSYPLEQYF. In nucleotides, the CDR3 is TGTGCCAGCAGTGACTCGTATCCTCTCGAGCAGTACTTC.

The genes are TRBV9 and TRBJ1-6, with D perhaps matching TRBD1 (6 bases). V lost 6 bases and J 5 bases, leaving 15 bases between the germline ends. CDR1 is SGDLS and CDR2 is YYNGEE in the germline V gene. The CDR3 sequence is 15 residues long. CDR3 nucleotides: TGTGCCAGCACACCTGAGGGGACAAATAATTCACCCCTCCACTTT. As protein: CASTPEGTNNSPLHF.

The J gene is TRBJ1-5, the V gene TRBV6-1; no firm D call. Trimming removed 6 bases at V and 11 bases at J, with 14 bases between. Germline assignment: CDR1 MNHNS and CDR2 SASEGT. The length of the CDR3 is 12 residues. DNA of the CDR3: TGTGCCAGCAGGGAGATAGGGAGGGCCCAGCATTTT. This gives the protein CASREIGRAQHF.

The chain carries TRBV5-1 and TRBJ2-7; TRBD2 matches 8 bases. Germline CDR1 and CDR2: SGHRS and YFSETQ. CDR3 length equals 13 residues. The junction had 2 bases not matched to a gene; V was cut back by 0 bases and J by 6 bases. CDR3 amino acids: CASSLAGGVEQYF. CDR3 nucleotide sequence: TGCGCCAGCAGCTTGGCCGGGGGGGTCGAGCAGTACTTC.

This chain uses TRBV7-2 with TRBJ2-5; D possibly corresponds to TRBD2 (5 bases). Per germline, CDR1 SGHTA and CDR2 FQGNSA. V lost 2 bases to trimming and J lost 3 bases, with 22 bases between them. This CDR3 is built from 18 residues. The CDR3 bases are TGTGCCAGCAGCTTAAACGGGGATCGACTTTTAACCAAAGAGACCCAGTACTTC. As protein: CASSLNGDRLLTKETQYF.

J is TRBJ2-1 and V is TRBV29-1; D is undetermined. CDR1 is SQVTM and CDR2 is ANQGSEA in the germline V gene. There are 16 residues in the CDR3. V lost 0 bases to trimming and J lost 0 bases, with 12 bases between them. This CDR3 is CSVEDLPADSYNEQFF. CDR3 coding DNA: TGCAGCGTTGAAGATCTTCCGGCGGACTCCTACAATGAGCAGTTCTTC.

The chain carries TRBV15 and TRBJ2-1; the match to TRBD2 covers 7 bases. The V gene end was trimmed by 8 bases and the J gene end by 8 bases; junction bases not matched to a gene: 9. Germline lookup yields CDR1 LNHNV and CDR2 YYDKDF (reference sequence). This CDR3 spans 13 amino acids. The DNA for the CDR3 is TGTGCCACCGCGGAGCGGGATTTGTATGAGCAGTTCTTC. Translated, it gives CATAERDLYEQFF.

The rearrangement links TRBV27 to TRBJ2-7; no clear D. The CDR3 is 12 residues long. Trimming pared 4 bases from V and 5 bases from J, leaving 9 bases between. The germline CDR1 and CDR2 sequences are MNHEY and SMNVEV (reference sequence). In nucleotides, the CDR3 is TGTGCCAGCAGTTCCCGCACGGACGAGCAGTACTTC. It specifies CASSSRTDEQYF.

The chain is built from TRBV5-4 and TRBJ2-2; TRBD2 matches at 10 bases. The CDR3 has 16 amino acids. Losses at the gene ends were 5 bases for V and 5 bases for J; bases not matched to a gene: 9. CDR1 and CDR2 from the germline V gene are SGHNT and YYREEE (reference sequence). CDR3 sequence: CASRGASGRRTGELFF. The CDR3 DNA reads as TGTGCCAGCAGGGGGGCTAGCGGGAGACGGACCGGGGAGCTGTTTTTT.

In DNA, the CDR3 is TGTGCCAGCAACCCCTATGATCGGAACACTGAAGCTTTCTTT. Protein sequence: CASNPYDRNTEAFF. The chain employs TRBV19 and TRBJ1-1, with D unclear. Trimming removed 9 bases from V and 1 base from J, with 15 bases in between. The CDR3 runs to 14 residues. Germline lookup yields CDR1 LNHDA and CDR2 SQIVND (reference sequence).

The chain combines TRBV6-1 with TRBJ2-3; 7 nucleotides align to TRBD2. The germline CDR1 and CDR2 sequences are MNHNS and SASEGT. The CDR3 spans 14 residues. Germline trimming cut 7 bases from V and 4 bases from J; bases unmatched to any gene: 8. CDR3 in amino acids: CASNGLDGADTQYF. As DNA, the CDR3 is TGTGCCAGCAACGGACTAGACGGAGCAGATACGCAGTATTTT.

The chain recombines TRBV6-1 with TRBJ2-3; 8 nucleotides align to TRBD1. Germline V lookup: CDR1 MNHNS, CDR2 SASEGT. After removal of 0 bases from V and 0 bases from J, the junction contained 5 bases not matched to a gene. The CDR3 has 17 amino acids. CDR3 sequence reads: CASSEAPGGASTDTQYF. The CDR3 DNA reads as TGTGCCAGCAGTGAAGCGCCAGGGGGCGCGAGCACAGATACGCAGTATTTT.

The CDR3 sequence: CASSWRFRDRGPMDTIYF. CDR3 sequence (DNA): TGTGCCAGCAGCTGGCGATTCCGGGACAGGGGGCCTATGGACACCATATATTTT. The chain combines TRBV11-2 with TRBJ1-3, with 12 bases aligning to TRBD1. Germline CDR1 SGHAT, CDR2 FQNNGV. The V gene end was trimmed by 4 bases and the J gene end by 8 bases; junction bases not matched to a gene: 15. The CDR3 totals 18 residues.

This clone was detected only once. The rearrangement uses TRBV7-9 and TRBJ1-4, with a weak D call TRBD1 (5 bases). This CDR3 is built from 15 residues. V lost 1 base, J lost 4 bases, and 10 bases lay in between. CDR1 is SEHNR, CDR2 FQNEAQ, per germline (reference sequence). CDR3 coding DNA: TGTGCCAGCAGCTTAGGGCAGGGAATTAATGAAAAACTGTTTTTT. Its protein product is CASSLGQGINEKLFF.

The CDR3: CASSRRDRGTDTQYF. DNA for the CDR3: TGTGCCAGCAGCCGGAGGGACAGGGGGACAGATACGCAGTATTTT. The gene calls are TRBV7-9 and TRBJ2-3; 11 bases match TRBD1. The V and J ends lost 5 bases and 3 bases, in that order; junction bases with no gene match: 4. Germline CDR1 and CDR2: SEHNR and FQNEAQ (reference sequence). This CDR3 is built from 15 residues. Variable domain in full (rest from reference TRBV7-9 and TRBJ2-3): DTGVSQNPRHKITKRGQNVTFRCDPISEHNRLYWYRQTLGQGPEFLTYFQNEAQLEKSRLLSDRFSAERPKGSFSTLEIQRTEQGDSAMYLCASSRRDRGTDTQYFGPGTRLTVL.

The V gene is TRBV7-9, the J gene TRBJ2-3; 12 bases line up with TRBD2. V dropped 5 bases and J dropped 1; count of bases not matched to a gene: 4. This CDR3 spans 16 amino acids. CDR1 is SEHNR and CDR2 is FQNEAQ in the germline V gene (reference sequence). The chain's CDR3 is CASSKTSGSGTDTQYF. The CDR3 region has the DNA TGTGCCAGCAGCAAGACTAGCGGGAGCGGCACAGATACGCAGTATTTT.

The chain recombines TRBV19 with TRBJ2-2, with D possibly TRBD2 on 6 matching bases. The CDR3 is 18 residues long. Germline V gene data show CDR1 as LNHDA and CDR2 as SQIVND (reference sequence). V was pared by 6 bases and J by 4 bases, with 24 bases between. CDR3 DNA sequence: TGTGCCAGTAGGGTTATTCTGAGGGGACTCGGTGGCACCGGGGAGCTGTTTTTT. This encodes CASRVILRGLGGTGELFF.

The rearrangement uses TRBV5-1 and TRBJ2-7; 8 bases map to TRBD2. The germline V gene has CDR1 SGHRS and CDR2 YFSETQ. CDR3 length: 16 residues. V lost 4 bases to trimming and J lost 3 bases; unmatched junction nucleotides: 12. The CDR3 is CASSRQHREGFYEQYF. For the CDR3, the DNA is TGCGCCAGCAGCCGCCAGCATCGGGAGGGCTTCTACGAGCAGTACTTC.

This sequence joins TRBV18 and TRBJ2-7, with TRBD1 as a possible D gene (6 bases). The CDR3 totals 13 residues. CDR1 KGHSH and CDR2 LQKENI come from the germline V gene. The V and J ends lost 6 bases and 5 bases respectively, with 14 bases between them. CDR3 coding DNA: TGTGCCAGCTCCATGCAGGGGAAAAACGAGCAGTACTTC. Protein: CASSMQGKNEQYF.

The chain carries TRBV30 and TRBJ2-7; 15 bases match TRBD2. The V and J ends lost 1 base and 0 bases, in that order; junction bases with no gene match: 10. This CDR3 region has 19 residues. Germline CDR1 GTSNPN, CDR2 SVGIG (reference sequence). DNA for the CDR3: TGTGCCTGGAGTGGAACCGGGACTAGCGGGAGGTTTCTCTCCTACGAGCAGTACTTC. This encodes CAWSGTGTSGRFLSYEQYF.

This clone was found once. This chain connects TRBV6-1 to TRBJ1-1, with a tentative D call TRBD1 (5 bases). V was trimmed by 8 bases and J by 4 bases, leaving 14 bases between them. CDR1 is MNHNS, CDR2 SASEGT, per germline. The CDR3 is 13 residues long. CDR3: CASPNTGGTEAFF. The CDR3 region has the DNA TGTGCCAGCCCAAACACGGGGGGCACTGAAGCTTTCTTT.

The V call is TRBV29-1, the J call TRBJ2-2, with a weak D call TRBD1 (6 bases). CDR1 is SQVTM and CDR2 is ANQGSEA in the germline V gene. V lost 0 bases and J 7 bases, leaving 24 bases between the germline ends. The CDR3 runs to 18 residues. CDR3 coding DNA: TGCAGCGTTGAAGATAGGACCCTTAAAGGGGGTAGTGTCGGGGAGCTGTTTTTT. Amino acid sequence: CSVEDRTLKGGSVGELFF.

The chain is built from TRBV27 and TRBJ2-7; D perhaps matches TRBD2 (5 bases). V lost 5 bases to trimming and J lost 6 bases, with 11 bases between them. Germline CDR1 reads MNHEY; CDR2 reads SMNVEV (reference sequence). This CDR3 is 12 amino acids long. CDR3 nucleotides: TGTGCCAGCAGTCTAGGAAGCGGCGAGCAGTACTTC. This sequence encodes CASSLGSGEQYF.

This rearrangement joins TRBV27 to TRBJ1-4; TRBD1 matches at 8 bases. The germline CDR1 and CDR2 sequences are MNHEY and SMNVEV (reference sequence). V was pared by 5 bases and J by 8 bases, with 13 bases of the junction left unmatched. CDR3 size: 16 residues. CDR3 DNA sequence: TGTGCCAGCAGTCCTCGCCGGACAGGGTACGAGGAAAAACTGTTTTTT. Translating it yields CASSPRRTGYEEKLFF.

The chain combines TRBV7-6 with TRBJ2-7, with TRBD2 identical over 9 bases. The CDR3 has 16 amino acids. The ends lost 1 base at V and 3 bases at J; junction bases unmatched: 7. CDR1 SGHVS and CDR2 FNYEAQ come from the germline V gene. The CDR3 DNA is TGTGCCAGCAGCTTAGAAACTAGCGGGCTATTCTACGAGCAGTACTTC. It translates to CASSLETSGLFYEQYF. The whole variable domain, remainder taken from reference TRBV7-6 and TRBJ2-7, is GAGVSQSPRYKVTKRGQDVALRCDPISGHVSLYWYRQALGQGPEFLTYFNYEAQQDKSGLPNDRFSAERPEGSISTLTIQRTEQRDSAMYRCASSLETSGLFYEQYFGPGTRLTVT.

The chain combines TRBV28 with TRBJ1-2, with D maybe TRBD1 (6 bases). CDR3 length: 15 residues. Germline CDR1 and CDR2: MDHEN and SYDVKM. The V end lost 7 bases, the J end lost 5 bases, and 20 bases lay between the germline ends. CDR3 bases: TGTGCCAGCACCACAACAGGGTTTCGAACATATGGCTACACCTTC. Its protein product is CASTTTGFRTYGYTF.

The rearrangement links TRBV28 to TRBJ1-1, with 9 bases lining up with TRBD1. CDR3 length equals 15 residues. Trimming took 6 bases from V and 1 from J; bases not matched to a gene: 6. From germline, CDR1 is MDHEN and CDR2 SYDVKM. CDR3 amino acids: CASRQTGGGNTEAFF. In nucleotides, the CDR3 is TGTGCCAGCAGGCAGACAGGGGGGGGGAACACTGAAGCTTTCTTT.

The rearrangement uses TRBV9 and TRBJ2-5, with 9 positions matching TRBD2. Germline V gene data show CDR1 as SGDLS and CDR2 as YYNGEE. The J segment lost 2 bases and the V segment lost 4 bases, leaving 3 bases of the junction unmatched. The CDR3 totals 14 residues. The CDR3 DNA reads TGTGCCAGCAGCCGAGCGGGGGGACAAGAGACCCAGTACTTC. The encoded protein is CASSRAGGQETQYF. Complete variable domain (other parts from reference TRBV9 and TRBJ2-5): DSGVTQTPKHLITATGQRVTLRCSPRSGDLSVYWYQQSLDQGLQFLIQYYNGEERAKGNILERFSAQQFPDLHSELNLSSLELGDSALYFCASSRAGGQETQYFGPGTRLLVL.

The chain employs TRBV9 and TRBJ1-2; 7 positions match TRBD1. Germline V CDR1 and CDR2: SGDLS, YYNGEE. This CDR3 is 14 amino acids long. V dropped 2 bases and J dropped 4; count of bases not matched to a gene: 5. For the CDR3, the DNA is TGTGCCAGCAGCGTCGACAGGGATGGCTATGGCTACACCTTC. Amino acid sequence: CASSVDRDGYGYTF.